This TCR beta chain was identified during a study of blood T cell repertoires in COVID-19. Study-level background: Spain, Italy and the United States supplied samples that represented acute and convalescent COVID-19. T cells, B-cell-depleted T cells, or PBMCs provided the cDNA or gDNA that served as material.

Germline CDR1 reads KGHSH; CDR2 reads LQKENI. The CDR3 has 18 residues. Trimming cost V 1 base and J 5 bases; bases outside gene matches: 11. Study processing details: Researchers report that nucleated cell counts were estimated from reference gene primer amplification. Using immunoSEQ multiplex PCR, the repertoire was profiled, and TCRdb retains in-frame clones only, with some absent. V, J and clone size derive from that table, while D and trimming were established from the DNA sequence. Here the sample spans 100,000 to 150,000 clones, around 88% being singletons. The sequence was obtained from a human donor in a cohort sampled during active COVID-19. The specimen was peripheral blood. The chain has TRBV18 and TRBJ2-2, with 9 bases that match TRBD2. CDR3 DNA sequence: TGTGCCAGCTCACCACTCGGACGAGTAGCGGGAGTGACCGGGGAGCTGTTTTTT. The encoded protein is CASSPLGRVAGVTGELFF.